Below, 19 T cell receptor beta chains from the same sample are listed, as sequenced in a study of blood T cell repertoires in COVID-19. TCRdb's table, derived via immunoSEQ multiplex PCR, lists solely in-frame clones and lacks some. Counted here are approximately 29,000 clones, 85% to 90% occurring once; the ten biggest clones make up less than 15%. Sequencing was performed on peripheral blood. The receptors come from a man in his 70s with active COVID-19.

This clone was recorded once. CDR3 DNA sequence: TGTGCCAGCTCACCGGCAGCGGGAGGGACCTACGAGCAGTACTTC. Translated: CASSPAAGGTYEQYF. The rearrangement links TRBV18 to TRBJ2-7; TRBD2 aligns across 10 bases. CDR3 length equals 15 residues. Germline CDR1 is KGHSH and CDR2 is LQKENI. The J segment lost 2 bases and the V segment lost 3 bases, leaving 4 bases of the junction unmatched. The full variable domain, rest sourced from reference TRBV18 and TRBJ2-7, is NAGVMQNPRHLVRRRGQEARLRCSPMKGHSHVYWYRQLPEEGLKFMVYLQKENIIDESGMPKERFSAEFPKEGPSILRIQQVVRGDSAAYFCASSPAAGGTYEQYFGPGTRLTVT.

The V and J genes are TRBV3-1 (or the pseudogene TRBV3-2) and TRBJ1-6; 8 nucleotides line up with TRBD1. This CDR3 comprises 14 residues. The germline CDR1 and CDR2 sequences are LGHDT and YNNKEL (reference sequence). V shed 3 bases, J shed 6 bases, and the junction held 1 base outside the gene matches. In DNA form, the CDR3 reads TGTGCCAGCAGCCAGACAGGGGTTAATTCACCCCTCCACTTT. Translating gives CASSQTGVNSPLHF.

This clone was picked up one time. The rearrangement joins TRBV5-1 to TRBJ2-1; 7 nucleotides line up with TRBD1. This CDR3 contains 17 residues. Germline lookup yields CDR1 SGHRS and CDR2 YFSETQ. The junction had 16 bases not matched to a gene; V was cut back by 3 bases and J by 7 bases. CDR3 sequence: CASSWEQGQRGDNEQFF. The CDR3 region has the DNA TGCGCCAGCAGCTGGGAACAGGGACAGAGAGGTGATAATGAGCAGTTCTTC.

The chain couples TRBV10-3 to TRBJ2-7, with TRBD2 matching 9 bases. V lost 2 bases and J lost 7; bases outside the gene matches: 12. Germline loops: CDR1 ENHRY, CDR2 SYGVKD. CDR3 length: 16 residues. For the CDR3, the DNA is TGTGCCATCAGTGAGAGCGGCGGGAGGGCCGGAGGTGAGCAGTACTTC. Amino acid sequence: CAISESGGRAGGEQYF.

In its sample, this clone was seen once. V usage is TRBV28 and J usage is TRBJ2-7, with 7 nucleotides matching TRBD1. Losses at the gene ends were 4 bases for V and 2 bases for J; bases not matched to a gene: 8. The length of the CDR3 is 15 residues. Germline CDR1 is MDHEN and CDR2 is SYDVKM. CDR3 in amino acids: CASSSIDRVTYEQYF. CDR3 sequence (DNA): TGTGCCAGCAGTTCCATAGACAGGGTTACCTACGAGCAGTACTTC.

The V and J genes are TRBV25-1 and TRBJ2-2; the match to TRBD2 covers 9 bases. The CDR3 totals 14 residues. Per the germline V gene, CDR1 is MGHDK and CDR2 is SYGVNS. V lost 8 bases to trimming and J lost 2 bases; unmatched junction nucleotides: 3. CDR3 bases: TGTGCCAGCGGAGCGGGAGGTAACACCGGGGAGCTGTTTTTT. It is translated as CASGAGGNTGELFF.

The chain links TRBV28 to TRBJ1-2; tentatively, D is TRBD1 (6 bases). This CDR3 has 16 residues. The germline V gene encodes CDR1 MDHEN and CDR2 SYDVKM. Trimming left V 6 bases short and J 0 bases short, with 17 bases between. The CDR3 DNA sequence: TGTGCCAGCAGCAGACAGGTGCTCAACTCTAACTATGGCTACACCTTC. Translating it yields CASSRQVLNSNYGYTF.

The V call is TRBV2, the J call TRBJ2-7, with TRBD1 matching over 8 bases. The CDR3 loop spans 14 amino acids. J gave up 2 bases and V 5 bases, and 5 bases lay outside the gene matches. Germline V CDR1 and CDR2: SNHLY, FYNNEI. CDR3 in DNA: TGTGCCAGCAGTCAACAGGGGGGACCCTACGAGCAGTACTTC. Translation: CASSQQGGPYEQYF.

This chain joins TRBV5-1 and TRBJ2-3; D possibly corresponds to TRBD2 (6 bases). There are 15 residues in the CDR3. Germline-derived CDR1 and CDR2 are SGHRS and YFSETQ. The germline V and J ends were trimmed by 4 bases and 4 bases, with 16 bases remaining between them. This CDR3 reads CASSPEGVSADTQYF. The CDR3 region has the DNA TGCGCCAGCAGCCCGGAGGGAGTTTCGGCAGATACGCAGTATTTT.

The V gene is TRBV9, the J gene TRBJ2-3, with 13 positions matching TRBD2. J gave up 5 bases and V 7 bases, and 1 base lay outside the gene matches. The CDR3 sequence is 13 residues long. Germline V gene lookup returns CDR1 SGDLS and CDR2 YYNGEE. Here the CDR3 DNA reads TGTGCCAGCGGACTAGCGGGAGTAGATACGCAGTATTTT. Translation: CASGLAGVDTQYF.

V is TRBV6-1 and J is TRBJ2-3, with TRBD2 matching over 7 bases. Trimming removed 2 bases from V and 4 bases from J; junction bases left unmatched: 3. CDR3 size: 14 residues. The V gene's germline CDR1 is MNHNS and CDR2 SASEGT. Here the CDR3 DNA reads TGTGCCAGCAGTGAATGGGGAGGGGCAGATACGCAGTATTTT. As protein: CASSEWGGADTQYF.

The CDR3: CSASRANYGYTF. CDR3 sequence (DNA): TGCAGTGCTAGTCGGGCTAACTATGGCTACACCTTC. The chain links TRBV20-1 to TRBJ1-2, with D uncertain. Germline V CDR1 and CDR2: DFQATT, SNEGSKA (reference sequence). CDR3 length equals 12 residues. V lost 3 bases, J lost 0 bases, and 5 bases lay in between.

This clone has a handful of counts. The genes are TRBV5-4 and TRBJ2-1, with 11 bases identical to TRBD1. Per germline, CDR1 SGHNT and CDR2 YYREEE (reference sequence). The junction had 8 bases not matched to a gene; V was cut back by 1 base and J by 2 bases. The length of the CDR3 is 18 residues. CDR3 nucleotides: TGTGCCAGCAGCTTGAGAGGACAGGGGGCTTTTGCCTACAATGAGCAGTTCTTC. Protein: CASSLRGQGAFAYNEQFF.

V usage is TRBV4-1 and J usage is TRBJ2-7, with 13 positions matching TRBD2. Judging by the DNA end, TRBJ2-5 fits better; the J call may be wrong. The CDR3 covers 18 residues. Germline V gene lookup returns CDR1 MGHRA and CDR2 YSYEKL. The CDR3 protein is CASSQGGTSGKVMETQYF. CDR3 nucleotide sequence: TGCGCCAGCAGCCAAGGCGGGACTAGCGGGAAAGTTATGGAGACCCAGTACTTC.

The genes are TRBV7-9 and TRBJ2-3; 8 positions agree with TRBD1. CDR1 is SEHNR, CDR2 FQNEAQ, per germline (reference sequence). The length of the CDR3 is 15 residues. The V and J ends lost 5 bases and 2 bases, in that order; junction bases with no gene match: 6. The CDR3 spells CASSGQGWDTDTQYF. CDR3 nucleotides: TGTGCCAGCAGCGGACAGGGTTGGGACACAGATACGCAGTATTTT.

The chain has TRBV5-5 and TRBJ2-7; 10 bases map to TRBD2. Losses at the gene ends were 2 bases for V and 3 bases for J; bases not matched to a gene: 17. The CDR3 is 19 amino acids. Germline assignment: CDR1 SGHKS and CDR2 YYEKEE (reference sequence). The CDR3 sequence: CASSFLGQREGLGNYEQYF. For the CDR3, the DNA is TGTGCCAGCAGCTTCCTAGGCCAGCGGGAGGGCCTCGGCAACTACGAGCAGTACTTC.

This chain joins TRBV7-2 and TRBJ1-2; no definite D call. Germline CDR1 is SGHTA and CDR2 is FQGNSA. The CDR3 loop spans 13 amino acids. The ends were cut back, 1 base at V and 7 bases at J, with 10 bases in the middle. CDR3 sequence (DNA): TGTGCCAGCAGCTTAGGTCCCTCTCCTGGCTACACCTTC. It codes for CASSLGPSPGYTF.

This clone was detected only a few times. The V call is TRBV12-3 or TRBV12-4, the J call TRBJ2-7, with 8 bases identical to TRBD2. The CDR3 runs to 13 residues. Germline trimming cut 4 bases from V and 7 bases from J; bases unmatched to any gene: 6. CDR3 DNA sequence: TGTGCCAGCAGTTCCGGACTAGCTCGAGAGCAGTACTTC. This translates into CASSSGLAREQYF.

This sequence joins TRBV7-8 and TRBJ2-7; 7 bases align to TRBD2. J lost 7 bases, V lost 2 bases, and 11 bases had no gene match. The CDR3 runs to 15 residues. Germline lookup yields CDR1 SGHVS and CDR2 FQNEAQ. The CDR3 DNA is TGTGCCAGCAGCTTAAGCGCAGGCGGGAGCGGGGAGCAGTACTTC. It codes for CASSLSAGGSGEQYF.